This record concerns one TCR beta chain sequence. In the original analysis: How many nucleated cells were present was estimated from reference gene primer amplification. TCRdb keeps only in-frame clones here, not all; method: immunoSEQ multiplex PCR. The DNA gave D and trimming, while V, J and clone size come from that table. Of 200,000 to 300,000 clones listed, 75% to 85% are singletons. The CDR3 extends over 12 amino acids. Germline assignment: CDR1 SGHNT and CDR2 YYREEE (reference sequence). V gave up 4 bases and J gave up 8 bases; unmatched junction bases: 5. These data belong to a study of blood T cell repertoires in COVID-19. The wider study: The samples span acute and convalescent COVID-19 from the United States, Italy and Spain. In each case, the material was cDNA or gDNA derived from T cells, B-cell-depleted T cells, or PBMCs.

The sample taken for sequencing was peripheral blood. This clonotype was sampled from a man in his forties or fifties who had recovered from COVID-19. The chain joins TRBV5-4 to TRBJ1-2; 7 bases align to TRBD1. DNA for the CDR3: TGTGCCAGCAGCCAGGGGGAAACGGGCTACACCTTC. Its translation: CASSQGETGYTF.